These T cell receptor beta chains were read from a single sample in a study of vaccination and CD4 T cells after COVID-19. These receptors have no known antigen. Each CDR3 protein is one row after TCRdb ran MiXCR on the PCR reads. The table lists around 12,000 distinct CDR3 sequences, roughly 40% of them singletons. Sequenced here: CD4+ T cells from blood, cultured in vitro, sampled after SARS-CoV-2 vaccination. These receptors originate from a human donor who had recovered from COVID-19. Each CDR3 is given with its conserved first and last residue. D genes are given only for firm matches. Not every row has a clone size; where given, it reads once, few, many or a size class.

TRBJ1-2,TRBD1,TRBV4-3,once,CASSQDQGQIYGYTF,TGCGCCAGCAGCCAAGATCAGGGACAGATCTATGGCTACACCTTC
TRBJ2-1,-,TRBV2,few,CASSDRGRDQFF,TGTGCCAGCAGTGACAGGGGGAGGGACCAGTTCTTC
TRBJ1-2,-,TRBV7-9,-,CASSRGGRYGYTF,TGTGCCAGCAGCCGGGGGGGAAGGTATGGCTACACCTTC
TRBJ2-7,TRBD2,TRBV19,-,CASSTERGTYEQYF,TGTGCCAGTTCCACCGAGCGGGGTACCTACGAGCAGTACTTC
TRBJ1-5,-,TRBV20-1,few,CRVGGAGQPQHF,TGCAGGGTCGGGGGCGCGGGTCAGCCCCAGCATTTT
TRBJ2-5,-,TRBV5-4,-,CASSHERGVSGAGYGETQYF,TGTGCCAGCAGCCACGAACGGGGTGTCTCAGGGGCCGGATACGGAGAGACCCAGTACTTC
TRBJ2-7,TRBD2,TRBV6-2/TRBV6-3,-,CASIQGLAGHPYEQYF,TGTGCCAGCATCCAAGGACTAGCGGGCCACCCCTACGAGCAGTACTTC
TRBJ2-6,-,TRBV28,-,CASRSVGANVLTF,TGTGCCAGCAGGTCTGTGGGGGCCAACGTCCTGACTTTC
TRBJ1-1,-,TRBV20-1,few,CSATIWGGNTEAFF,TGCAGTGCTACCATCTGGGGGGGGAACACTGAAGCTTTCTTT
TRBJ1-1,-,TRBV6-1,medium-sized,CASSAQGFHSTATEAFF,TGTGCCAGCAGTGCGCAGGGGTTTCATTCGACGGCCACTGAAGCTTTCTTT
TRBJ1-2,-,TRBV19,-,CASSIRAENYGYTF,TGTGCCAGTAGTATAAGAGCCGAGAACTATGGCTACACCTTC
TRBJ2-1,TRBD2,TRBV24-1,-,CATSDSGTSGRGLSDEQFF,TGTGCCACCAGTGACTCCGGGACTAGCGGGAGAGGGTTGAGCGATGAGCAGTTCTTC
TRBJ1-6,TRBD1,TRBV28,-,CASSPPTGVDNSPLHF,TGTGCCAGCAGCCCACCGACAGGGGTGGATAATTCACCCCTCCACTTT
TRBJ1-1,-,TRBV6-1,-,CASRSRGLGNTEAFF,TGTGCCAGCAGAAGTAGGGGACTGGGGAACACTGAAGCTTTCTTT
TRBJ1-6,TRBD1,TRBV9,-,CASSQQGQGLNSPLHF,TGTGCCAGCAGCCAACAAGGACAGGGACTCAATTCACCCCTCCACTTT
TRBJ2-7,-,TRBV4-3,-,CASSLGDEQYF,TGCGCCAGCAGCCTAGGAGACGAGCAGTACTTC
TRBJ2-2,-,TRBV24-1,few,CATSDLGQSYTGELFF,TGTGCCACCAGTGATCTGGGGCAGTCTTACACCGGGGAGCTGTTTTTT
TRBJ2-2,TRBD2,TRBV7-6,few,CASSSGRSSGELFF,TGTGCCAGTAGTAGCGGGAGATCATCCGGGGAGCTGTTTTTT
TRBJ1-2,-,TRBV2,few,CASREGIVNGYTF,TGTGCCAGCCGTGAGGGGATAGTGAATGGCTACACCTTC
TRBJ2-7,TRBD2,TRBV19,-,CASSFRSGIGSYEQYF,TGTGCCAGTAGTTTCCGTAGCGGGATAGGGTCCTACGAGCAGTACTTC
TRBJ2-2,TRBD2,TRBV14,-,CASTGLAGDAGELFF,TGTGCCAGCACAGGACTAGCGGGAGACGCCGGGGAGCTGTTTTTT
TRBJ2-7,TRBD2,TRBV28,-,CASSSPPSGTYEQYF,TGTGCCAGCAGTTCCCCTCCTAGCGGGACCTACGAGCAGTACTTC
TRBJ2-7,TRBD1,TRBV27,-,CASRGGTGYLYEQYF,TGTGCCAGCAGGGGAGGGACAGGGTATTTATACGAGCAGTACTTC
TRBJ2-1,TRBD2,TRBV20-1,few,CSARVTSGSYNEQFF,TGCAGTGCTAGGGTAACTAGCGGCTCCTACAATGAGCAGTTCTTC
TRBJ1-2,TRBD1,TRBV2,-,CASSQTGTGLYGYTF,TGTGCCAGCAGTCAGACGGGGACAGGGTTATATGGCTACACCTTC
TRBJ2-5,-,TRBV7-6,few,CASSSKETQYF,TGTGCCAGCAGCTCCAAAGAGACCCAGTACTTC
TRBJ2-4,-,TRBV28,-,CASSLNWQGGNIQYF,TGTGCCAGCAGTTTAAACTGGCAGGGTGGAAACATTCAGTACTTC
TRBJ2-3,-,TRBV7-2,-,CASSSHSTDTQYF,TGTGCCAGCAGCTCCCATAGCACAGATACGCAGTATTTT
TRBJ1-6,-,TRBV11-2,-,CASRPRSYNSPLHF,TGTGCCAGCCGCCCCCGGTCGTATAATTCACCCCTCCACTTT
TRBJ2-5,TRBD1,TRBV12-3/TRBV12-4,-,CASSPGTVQETQYF,TGTGCCAGCAGTCCCGGGACAGTTCAAGAGACCCAGTACTTC
TRBJ2-2,-,TRBV27,few,CASSFVSDWARNTGELFF,TGTGCCAGCAGTTTTGTGTCGGACTGGGCTAGGAACACCGGGGAGCTGTTTTTT
TRBJ2-7,-,TRBV20-1,-,CSASYVHEQYF,TGCAGTGCTAGTTATGTCCACGAGCAGTACTTC
TRBJ1-5,-,TRBV7-2,-,CARTPQHF,TGTGCCCGCACCCCCCAGCATTTT
TRBJ2-2,-,TRBV15,-,CATSTGGGLNTGELFF,TGTGCCACCAGCACCGGGGGCGGTTTGAACACCGGGGAGCTGTTTTTT
TRBJ1-2,TRBD1,TRBV6-2/TRBV6-3,-,CASRNRGLRGYTF,TGTGCCAGCAGGAACAGGGGGTTGCGTGGCTACACCTTC
TRBJ2-1,TRBD2,TRBV2,-,CASSGTSRNEQFF,TGTGCCAGCTCCGGGACTAGTCGCAATGAGCAGTTCTTC
TRBJ2-7,-,TRBV4-1,-,CASSQVQGRAEQYF,TGCGCCAGCAGCCAAGTGCAGGGGCGGGCCGAGCAGTACTTC
TRBJ2-7,-,TRBV19,-,CASSYRDRRYEQYF,TGTGCCAGTAGTTACCGGGACCGCCGCTACGAGCAGTACTTC
TRBJ1-1,TRBD1,TRBV6-5,-,CASSYSTGATEAFF,TGTGCCAGCAGTTATTCCACAGGGGCCACTGAAGCTTTCTTT
TRBJ2-1,-,TRBV6-2/TRBV6-3,-,CASMRDNNANEQFF,TGTGCCAGCATGCGGGACAATAACGCCAATGAGCAGTTCTTC
TRBJ2-1,TRBD1,TRBV6-1,-,CASRRDSSYNEQFF,TGTGCCAGCAGACGGGACAGTTCCTACAATGAGCAGTTCTTC
TRBJ2-3,-,TRBV18,-,CASSPFSLGSTDTQYF,TGTGCCAGCTCACCTTTTAGCCTAGGGTCCACAGATACGCAGTATTTT
TRBJ2-3,-,TRBV7-8,-,CASEPRATDTQYF,TGTGCCAGCGAGCCCAGGGCAACAGATACGCAGTATTTT
TRBJ2-7,TRBD2,TRBV20-1,few,CSARGGLAGGDEQYF,TGCAGTGCTAGAGGCGGACTAGCGGGAGGAGATGAGCAGTACTTC
TRBJ1-3,-,TRBV6-1,few,CASSRTTVSGNTIYF,TGTGCCAGCAGCCGAACGACAGTATCTGGAAACACCATATATTTT
TRBJ2-3,-,TRBV28,-,CASSRNGQLFSTDTQYF,TGTGCCAGCAGCCGGAATGGACAGCTTTTTAGCACAGATACGCAGTATTTT
TRBJ2-3,TRBD2,TRBV24-1,-,CATSDSSGRASTDTQYF,TGTGCCACCAGTGATAGTAGCGGGAGGGCGAGCACAGATACGCAGTATTTT
TRBJ1-6,-,TRBV12-3/TRBV12-4,-,CASSRPHLNSPLHF,TGTGCCAGCAGCCGCCCTCACCTTAATTCACCCCTCCACTTT
TRBJ2-7,TRBD1,TRBV5-8,-,CASSSRTGISYEQYF,TGTGCCAGCAGCTCCAGGACAGGGATCTCCTACGAGCAGTACTTC
TRBJ1-6,-,TRBV20-1,-,CSARDPNGGHNSPLHF,TGCAGTGCTAGGGATCCCAACGGGGGGCATAATTCACCCCTCCACTTT
TRBJ2-3,TRBD1,TRBV24-1,medium-sized,CATSPWGTGGSDTQYF,TGTGCCACCAGCCCCTGGGGGACAGGGGGGTCAGATACGCAGTATTTT
TRBJ2-7,TRBD1,TRBV19,-,CASTGQGLYEQYF,TGTGCCAGTACCGGACAGGGGTTATACGAGCAGTACTTC
TRBJ1-1,TRBD1,TRBV7-2,-,CASRVTGLDTEAFF,TGTGCCAGCAGGGTGACAGGGTTAGACACTGAAGCTTTCTTT
TRBJ2-2,TRBD2,TRBV7-2,-,CASRRGVGNTGELFF,TGTGCCAGCAGACGGGGGGTCGGAAACACCGGGGAGCTGTTTTTT
TRBJ2-2,-,TRBV7-3,few,CASSLGQKSGELFF,TGTGCCAGCAGCTTGGGGCAGAAGAGCGGGGAGCTGTTTTTT
TRBJ2-2,-,TRBV4-2,-,CASSQEFGRGTGELFF,TGTGCCAGCAGCCAAGAATTCGGTCGGGGCACCGGGGAGCTGTTTTTT
TRBJ2-3,TRBD2,TRBV20-1,-,CSAATGLAGKDTQYF,TGCAGTGCTGCGACGGGACTAGCGGGCAAAGATACGCAGTATTTT
TRBJ1-1,-,TRBV25-1,-,CASRPRGGVTEAFF,TGTGCCAGCAGACCCCGCGGAGGGGTCACTGAAGCTTTCTTT
TRBJ2-7,-,TRBV6-1,-,CASSPGFKGPYEQYF,TGTGCCAGCAGCCCCGGGTTCAAGGGACCCTACGAGCAGTACTTC